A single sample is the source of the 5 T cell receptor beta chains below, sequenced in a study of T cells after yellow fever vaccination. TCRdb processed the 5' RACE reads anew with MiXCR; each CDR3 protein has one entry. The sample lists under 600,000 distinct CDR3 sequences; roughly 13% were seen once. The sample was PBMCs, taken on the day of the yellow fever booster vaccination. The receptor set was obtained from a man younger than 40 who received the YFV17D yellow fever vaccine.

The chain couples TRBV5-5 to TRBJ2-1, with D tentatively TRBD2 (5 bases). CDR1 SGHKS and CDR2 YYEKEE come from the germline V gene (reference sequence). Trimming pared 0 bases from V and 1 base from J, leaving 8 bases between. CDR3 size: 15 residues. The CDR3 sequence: CASSLGRESYNEQFF. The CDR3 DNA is TGTGCCAGCAGCTTGGGACGGGAATCCTACAATGAGCAGTTCTTC.

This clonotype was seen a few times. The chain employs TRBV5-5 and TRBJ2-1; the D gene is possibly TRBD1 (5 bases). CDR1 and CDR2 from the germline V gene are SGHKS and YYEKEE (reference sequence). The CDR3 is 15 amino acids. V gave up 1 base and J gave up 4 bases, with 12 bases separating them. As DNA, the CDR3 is TGTGCCAGCAGCTTGTTGAGACAGTTATACAATGAGCAGTTCTTC. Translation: CASSLLRQLYNEQFF.

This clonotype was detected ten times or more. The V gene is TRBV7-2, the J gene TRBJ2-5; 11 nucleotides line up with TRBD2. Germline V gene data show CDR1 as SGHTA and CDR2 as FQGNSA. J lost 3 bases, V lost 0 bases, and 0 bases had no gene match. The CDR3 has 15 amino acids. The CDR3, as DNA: TGTGCCAGCAGCTTAGCGGGACTAGCGGAAGAGACCCAGTACTTC. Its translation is CASSLAGLAEETQYF.

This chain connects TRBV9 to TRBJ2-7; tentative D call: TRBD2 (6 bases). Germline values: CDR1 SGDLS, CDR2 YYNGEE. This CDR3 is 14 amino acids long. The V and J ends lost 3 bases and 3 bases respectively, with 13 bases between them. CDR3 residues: CASSGRDSGYEQYF. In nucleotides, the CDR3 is TGTGCCAGCAGCGGCCGGGACTCGGGCTACGAGCAGTACTTC.

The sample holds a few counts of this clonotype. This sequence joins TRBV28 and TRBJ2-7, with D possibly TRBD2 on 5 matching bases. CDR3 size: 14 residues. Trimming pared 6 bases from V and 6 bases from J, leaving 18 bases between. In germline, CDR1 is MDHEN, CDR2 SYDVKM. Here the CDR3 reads CASSRTGEVSEQYF. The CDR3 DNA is TGTGCCAGCAGCCGAACCGGGGAAGTAAGCGAGCAGTACTTC.